Following are 26 T cell receptor beta chains from one sample sequenced in a study of blood T cell repertoires in COVID-19. TCRdb's copy holds only in-frame clones and misses some; the assay was immunoSEQ multiplex PCR. The profile covers hundreds of thousands of clones, with 70% to 90% appearing a single time and 6.5% to 8.5% taken by the ten largest. The sequenced sample was PBMCs or T cells enriched from blood (not recorded which). The receptors shown here come from a middle-aged woman with acute COVID-19.

About this clone itself: The same CDR3 is also encoded by other DNA sequences in this sample. This chain connects TRBV5-1 to TRBJ1-1; the match to TRBD1 covers 7 bases. The V and J ends lost 0 bases and 5 bases, in that order; junction bases with no gene match: 4. Per the germline V gene, CDR1 is SGHRS and CDR2 is YFSETQ. The CDR3 consists of 14 residues. CDR3 sequence reads: CASSLDRGGTEAFF. The CDR3, as DNA: TGCGCCAGCAGCTTGGACAGGGGTGGGACTGAAGCTTTCTTT. Using reference TRBV5-1 and TRBJ1-1 for the parts outside the CDR3, the full variable domain is KAGVTQTPRYLIKTRGQQVTLSCSPISGHRSVSWYQQTPGQGLQFLFEYFSETQRNKGNFPGRFSGRQFSNSRSEMNVSTLELGDSALYLCASSLDRGGTEAFFGQGTRLTVV.

This clone appeared a few times. This chain connects TRBV25-1 to TRBJ1-6; D is uncertain. With 4 bases removed from V and 4 bases from J, the gap between germline ends came to 8 bases. In germline, CDR1 is MGHDK, CDR2 SYGVNS. This CDR3 is 14 amino acids long. CDR3 nucleotides: TGTGCCAGCAGTGGTACCGGTTATAATTCACCCCTCCACTTT. Amino acid sequence: CASSGTGYNSPLHF. Full variable domain (outside the CDR3, taken from reference TRBV25-1 and TRBJ1-6): EADIYQTPRYLVIGTGKKITLECSQTMGHDKMYWYQQDPGMELHLIHYSYGVNSTEKGDLSSESTVSRIRTEHFPLTLESARPSHTSQYLCASSGTGYNSPLHFGNGTRLTVT.

This rearrangement joins TRBV5-1 to TRBJ2-6; 7 bases align to TRBD2. The V and J ends lost 4 bases and 0 bases, in that order; junction bases with no gene match: 4. CDR1 is SGHRS and CDR2 is YFSETQ in the germline V gene. CDR3 size: 16 residues. The CDR3 bases are TGCGCCAGCAGCCCCCGGGACTACTCTGGGGCCAACGTCCTGACTTTC. Translating it yields CASSPRDYSGANVLTF.

Concerning this clone itself: A read error may produce the germline difference seen at one junction end. The V gene is TRBV12-3 or TRBV12-4, the J gene TRBJ2-1; maybe TRBD1 (6 bases). The CDR3 extends over 13 amino acids. In nucleotides, the CDR3 is TGTGCCAGCAGTTTCGCCCGGGACAAAGAGCAGTTCTTC. It specifies CASSFARDKEQFF.

V and J are TRBV6-1 and TRBJ2-1; unclear D gene. This CDR3 region has 15 residues. V was shortened by 1 base and J by 1 base, with 8 bases between the two germline ends. Germline V CDR1 and CDR2: MNHNS, SASEGT. CDR3 nucleotides: TGTGCCAGCAGTGAAGACGGAGCATCCTACAATGAGCAGTTCTTC. Translation gives CASSEDGASYNEQFF.

The genes are TRBV7-9 and TRBJ1-1; D uncertain. V lost 0 bases and J 0 bases, leaving 11 bases between the germline ends. Germline-derived CDR1 and CDR2 are SEHNR and FQNEAQ (reference sequence). There are 16 residues in the CDR3. The CDR3: CASSLAGGSMNTEAFF. CDR3 DNA sequence: TGTGCCAGCAGCTTAGCTGGCGGATCAATGAACACTGAAGCTTTCTTT.

This clone has only a few counts. The CDR3 DNA reads as TGTGCCAGCAGCCAAGAATGGTCCGTGCCGGGGGAGCAGTTCTTC. This sequence encodes CASSQEWSVPGEQFF. The chain uses TRBV4-2 and TRBJ2-1; maybe TRBD2 (5 bases). The germline gives CDR1 LGHNA, CDR2 YNFKEQ. V was pared by 0 bases and J by 10 bases, with 16 bases between. The CDR3 loop spans 15 amino acids.

The chain recombines TRBV2 with TRBJ2-1, with TRBD2 identical over 10 bases. J lost 3 bases, V lost 8 bases, and 7 bases had no gene match. The length of the CDR3 is 15 residues. The V gene's germline CDR1 is SNHLY and CDR2 FYNNEI. The CDR3 DNA reads TGTGCCAGCTGCCTAGCGGGAGACCTCTACAATGAGCAGTTCTTC. Its protein product is CASCLAGDLYNEQFF.

This chain connects TRBV19 to TRBJ2-3, with D possibly TRBD2 on 5 matching bases. The CDR3 length is 14 residues. Germline values: CDR1 LNHDA, CDR2 SQIVND (reference sequence). Trimming stripped 4 bases from V and 3 bases from J, with 11 bases between. For the CDR3, the DNA is TGTGCCAGTAGTACCCCTGGGAGAACAGATACGCAGTATTTT. It codes for CASSTPGRTDTQYF.

The rearrangement joins TRBV5-4 to TRBJ2-7; 9 bases align to TRBD2. The CDR3 runs 16 residues. CDR1 and CDR2 (germline): SGHNT, YYREEE (reference sequence). V lost 5 bases and J lost 4; bases outside the gene matches: 13. The CDR3 sequence is CASSLDRRGGGYEQYF. In DNA, the CDR3 is TGTGCCAGCAGTCTAGACAGGCGGGGGGGCGGGTACGAGCAGTACTTC.

This clone has only a few counts. The chain couples TRBV28 to TRBJ1-2; D remains unclear. Germline lookup yields CDR1 MDHEN and CDR2 SYDVKM. The CDR3 covers 12 residues. The germline V and J ends were trimmed by 3 bases and 4 bases, with 6 bases remaining between them. CDR3 DNA sequence: TGTGCCAGCAGTTTGGGCCCCTATGGCTACACCTTC. This translates into CASSLGPYGYTF.

The chain employs TRBV29-1 and TRBJ1-5, with 7 nucleotides matching TRBD1. Germline CDR1 and CDR2: SQVTM and ANQGSEA. CDR3 length: 13 amino acids. V was clipped by 6 bases and J by 6 bases; unmatched bases: 8. CDR3 coding DNA: TGCAGCGTGGGAGACAGGGCCGGTCAGCCCCAGCATTTT. It specifies CSVGDRAGQPQHF.

This chain links TRBV24-1 with TRBJ2-5; D might be TRBD1 (7 bases). Germline V gene data show CDR1 as KGHDR and CDR2 as SFDVKD. Between the trimmed V and J ends, which lost 6 bases and 0 bases, there was a span of 22 bases. The CDR3 contains 18 residues. CDR3 residues: CATSRPMEGAVYQETQYF. CDR3 DNA sequence: TGTGCCACCAGTAGACCCATGGAGGGGGCGGTGTACCAAGAGACCCAGTACTTC.

The J gene is TRBJ1-5, the V gene TRBV19; a possible D gene is TRBD1 (6 bases). This CDR3 is built from 15 residues. V shed 2 bases and J shed 6 bases, with 14 bases lying between them. Per germline, CDR1 LNHDA and CDR2 SQIVND (reference sequence). The CDR3 loop is CASSISGGGGQPQHF. Here the CDR3 DNA reads TGTGCCAGTAGTATATCCGGGGGGGGCGGTCAGCCCCAGCATTTT.

The chain uses TRBV4-1 and TRBJ1-1, with D possibly matching TRBD1 (6 bases). Germline V gene data show CDR1 as MGHRA and CDR2 as YSYEKL. V lost 0 bases to trimming and J lost 11 bases, with 13 bases between them. CDR3 length equals 13 residues. CDR3 coding DNA: TGCGCCAGCAGCCAAGAGTGGGGGGGCAGGGCTTTCTTT. Its translation is CASSQEWGGRAFF.

The chain uses TRBV7-8 and TRBJ2-3; weak D call: TRBD1 (6 bases). Germline CDR1 SGHVS, CDR2 FQNEAQ. The CDR3 contains 16 residues. Trimming removed 2 bases at V and 1 base at J, with 13 bases between. The CDR3 here is CASSLMGALGTDTQYF. As DNA, the CDR3 is TGTGCCAGCAGCTTAATGGGGGCCTTAGGCACAGATACGCAGTATTTT.

This clone has a handful of counts. The chain combines TRBV28 with TRBJ1-2; D perhaps matches TRBD1 (5 bases). The CDR3 has 14 amino acids. V shed 4 bases and J shed 2 bases, with 11 bases lying between them. The V gene's germline CDR1 is MDHEN and CDR2 SYDVKM. This chain's CDR3 is CASSSSGGNYGYTF. The CDR3 coding sequence is TGTGCCAGCAGTTCTTCCGGGGGGAACTATGGCTACACCTTC.

The CDR3: CASLQGTAGNTEAFF. The CDR3 DNA sequence: TGTGCCAGCCTACAGGGGACAGCCGGGAACACTGAAGCTTTCTTT. The chain links TRBV25-1 to TRBJ1-1; 7 bases are a match to TRBD1. CDR3 length equals 15 residues. Germline V gene lookup returns CDR1 MGHDK and CDR2 SYGVNS. The V and J ends lost 8 bases and 1 base, in that order; junction bases with no gene match: 10.

The rearrangement links TRBV18 to TRBJ1-1; D gene uncertain. V lost 0 bases, J lost 1 base, and 3 bases lay in between. There are 13 residues in the CDR3. Germline V gene data show CDR1 as KGHSH and CDR2 as LQKENI. The CDR3: CASSPPQNTEAFF. The CDR3 DNA follows: TGTGCCAGCTCACCACCTCAGAACACTGAAGCTTTCTTT.

J is TRBJ1-4 and V is TRBV2, with 8 bases that match TRBD1. This CDR3 is 17 amino acids long. The germline gives CDR1 SNHLY, CDR2 FYNNEI. V shed 6 bases and J 5 bases; nucleotides not matched to a gene: 14. The CDR3 sequence: CASREWTGSRVNEKLFF. As DNA, the CDR3 is TGTGCCAGCAGAGAGTGGACAGGGTCAAGGGTAAATGAAAAACTGTTTTTT.

The V and J genes are TRBV7-2 and TRBJ1-2; D remains unclear. This CDR3 has 15 amino acids. Trimming took 1 base from V and 4 from J, leaving 13 bases between them. Germline V gene data show CDR1 as SGHTA and CDR2 as FQGNSA. The CDR3 DNA follows: TGTGCCAGCAGCTTAGTTGCGGGCGGCTCCTATGGCTACACCTTC. This gives the protein CASSLVAGGSYGYTF.

The V call is TRBV11-2, the J call TRBJ2-3; tentatively, D is TRBD1 (5 bases). Deletions cut 2 bases from V and 1 base from J, with 13 bases between. The germline V gene has CDR1 SGHAT and CDR2 FQNNGV. This CDR3 is 16 amino acids long. CDR3: CASSLTTLQGTDTQYF. CDR3 sequence (DNA): TGTGCCAGCAGCTTAACGACGTTACAGGGCACAGATACGCAGTATTTT.

This chain joins TRBV9 and TRBJ1-4; D not resolved. CDR3 length: 19 residues. V lost 0 bases and J lost 5, with 23 bases in between. The germline gives CDR1 SGDLS, CDR2 YYNGEE. The CDR3, as DNA: TGTGCCAGCAGCGTAGATGTTGTAGCCAGCCCCGTCCAGAATGAAAAACTGTTTTTT. Translation gives CASSVDVVASPVQNEKLFF.

This chain joins TRBV19 and TRBJ2-6, with D tentatively TRBD1 (5 bases). Trimming left V 8 bases short and J 5 bases short, with 10 bases between. CDR3 length: 13 amino acids. Germline V gene data show CDR1 as LNHDA and CDR2 as SQIVND (reference sequence). The CDR3 DNA is TGTGCCAGTCGGCAGGGTCGGGCCAACGTCCTGACTTTC. Its translation is CASRQGRANVLTF.

The genes are TRBV2 and TRBJ1-1; 8 bases are a match to TRBD1. The V and J ends lost 6 bases and 0 bases, in that order; junction bases with no gene match: 9. The CDR3 is made up of 16 amino acids. Germline values: CDR1 SNHLY, CDR2 FYNNEI. CDR3 in amino acids: CASSPGQGSMNTEAFF. CDR3 DNA sequence: TGTGCCAGCAGCCCTGGACAGGGATCCATGAACACTGAAGCTTTCTTT.

The J gene is TRBJ2-2, the V gene TRBV9; the match to TRBD2 covers 11 bases. There are 17 residues in the CDR3. V lost 2 bases to trimming and J lost 5 bases; unmatched junction nucleotides: 8. CDR1 is SGDLS, CDR2 YYNGEE, per germline. The CDR3 nucleotides are TGTGCCAGCAGCGTTAATAGCGGGAGGGCCCGGACCGGGGAGCTGTTTTTT. Translated: CASSVNSGRARTGELFF.